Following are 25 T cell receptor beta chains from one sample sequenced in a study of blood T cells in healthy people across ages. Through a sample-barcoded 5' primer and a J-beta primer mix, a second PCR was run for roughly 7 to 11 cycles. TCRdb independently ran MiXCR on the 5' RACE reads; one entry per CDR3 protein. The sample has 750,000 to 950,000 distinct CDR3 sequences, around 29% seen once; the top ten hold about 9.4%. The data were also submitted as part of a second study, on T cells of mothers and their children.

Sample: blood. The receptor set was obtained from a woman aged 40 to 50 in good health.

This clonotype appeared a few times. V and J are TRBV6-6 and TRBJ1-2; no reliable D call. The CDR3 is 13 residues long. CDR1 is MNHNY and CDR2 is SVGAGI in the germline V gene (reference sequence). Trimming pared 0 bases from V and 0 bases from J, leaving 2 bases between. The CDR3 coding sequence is TGTGCCAGCAGTTACTCGGCTAACTATGGCTACACCTTC. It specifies CASSYSANYGYTF.

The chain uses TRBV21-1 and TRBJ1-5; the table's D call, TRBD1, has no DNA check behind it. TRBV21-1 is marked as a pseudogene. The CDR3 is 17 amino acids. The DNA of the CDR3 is TGTGCCAGCAGCCCCCGGGACATTCTAAAGGCCAATCAGCCCCAGCATTTT. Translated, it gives CASSPRDILKANQPQHF.

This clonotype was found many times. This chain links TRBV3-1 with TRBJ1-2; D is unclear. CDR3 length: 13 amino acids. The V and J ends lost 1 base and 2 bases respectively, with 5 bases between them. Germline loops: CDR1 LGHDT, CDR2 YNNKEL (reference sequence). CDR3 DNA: TGTGCCAGCAGCCAAGCCGGGAACTATGGCTACACCTTC. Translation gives CASSQAGNYGYTF.

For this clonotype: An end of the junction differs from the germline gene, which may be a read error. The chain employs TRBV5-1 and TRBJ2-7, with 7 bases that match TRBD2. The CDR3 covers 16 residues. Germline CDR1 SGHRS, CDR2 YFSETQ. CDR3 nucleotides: TGCGCCAGCAGCCGACTCGGGACTACGAGCTCCTACGAGCGGTACTTC. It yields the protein CASSRLGTTSSYERYF.

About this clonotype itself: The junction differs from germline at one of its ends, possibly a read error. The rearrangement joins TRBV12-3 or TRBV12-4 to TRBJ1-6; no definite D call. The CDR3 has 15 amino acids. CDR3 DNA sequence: TGTGTCAGCAGTTTACAACGGTTAACCAATTCACCCCTCCACTTT. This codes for CVSSLQRLTNSPLHF.

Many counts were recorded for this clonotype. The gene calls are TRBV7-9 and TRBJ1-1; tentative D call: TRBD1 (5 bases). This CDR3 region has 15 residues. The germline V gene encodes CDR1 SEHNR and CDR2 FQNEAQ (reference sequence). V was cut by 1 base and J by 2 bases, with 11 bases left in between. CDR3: CASSLGGTKNTEAFF. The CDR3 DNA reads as TGTGCCAGCAGCTTAGGAGGGACTAAAAACACTGAAGCTTTCTTT.

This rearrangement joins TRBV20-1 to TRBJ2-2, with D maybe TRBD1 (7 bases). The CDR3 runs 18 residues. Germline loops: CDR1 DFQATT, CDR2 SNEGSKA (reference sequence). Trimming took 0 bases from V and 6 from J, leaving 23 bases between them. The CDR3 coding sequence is TGCAGTGCTAGAGATCCATCCCCGACAGGGAGGATGGCCGGGGAGCTGTTTTTT. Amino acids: CSARDPSPTGRMAGELFF.

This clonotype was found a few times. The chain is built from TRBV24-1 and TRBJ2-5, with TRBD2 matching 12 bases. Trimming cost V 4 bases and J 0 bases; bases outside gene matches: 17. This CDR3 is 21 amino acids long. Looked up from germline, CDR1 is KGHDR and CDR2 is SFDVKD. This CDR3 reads CATSDPLTSGGPLADQETQYF. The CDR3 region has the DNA TGTGCCACCAGTGACCCATTGACTAGCGGGGGCCCACTAGCAGACCAAGAGACCCAGTACTTC.

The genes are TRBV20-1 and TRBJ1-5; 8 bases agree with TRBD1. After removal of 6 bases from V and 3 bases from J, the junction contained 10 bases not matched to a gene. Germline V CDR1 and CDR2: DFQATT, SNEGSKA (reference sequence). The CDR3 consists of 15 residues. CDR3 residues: CSARQGILYNQPQHF. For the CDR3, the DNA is TGCAGTGCCCGACAGGGGATTCTCTACAATCAGCCCCAGCATTTT.

The CDR3 DNA reads as TGTGCCAGCAGCAATGGCGCCGTGTCCAATGAGCAGTTCTTC. Translated: CASSNGAVSNEQFF. V gene TRBV7-2 combines with J gene TRBJ2-1; no clear D. V lost 5 bases and J lost 6, with 14 bases in between. CDR3 length: 14 residues. Germline loops: CDR1 SGHTA, CDR2 FQGNSA.

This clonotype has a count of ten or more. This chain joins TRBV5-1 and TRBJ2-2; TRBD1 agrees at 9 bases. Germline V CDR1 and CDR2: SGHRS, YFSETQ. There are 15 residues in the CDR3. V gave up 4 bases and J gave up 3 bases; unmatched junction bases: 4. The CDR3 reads CASSTGQGYTGELFF. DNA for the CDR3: TGCGCCAGCAGCACGGGACAGGGTTACACCGGGGAGCTGTTTTTT.

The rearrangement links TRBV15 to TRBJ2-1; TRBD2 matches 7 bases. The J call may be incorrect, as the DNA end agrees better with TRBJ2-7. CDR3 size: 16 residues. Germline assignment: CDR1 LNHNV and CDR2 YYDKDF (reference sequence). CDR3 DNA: TGTGCCACCAGTACCCTGCGGGGGAGCTCCTACAATGAGCAGTACTTC. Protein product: CATSTLRGSSYNEQYF.

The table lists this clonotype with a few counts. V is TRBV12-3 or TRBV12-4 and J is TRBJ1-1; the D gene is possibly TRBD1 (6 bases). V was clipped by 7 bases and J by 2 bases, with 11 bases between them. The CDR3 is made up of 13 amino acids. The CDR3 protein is CASIWTVNTEAFF. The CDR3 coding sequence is TGTGCCAGCATCTGGACAGTTAACACTGAAGCTTTCTTT.

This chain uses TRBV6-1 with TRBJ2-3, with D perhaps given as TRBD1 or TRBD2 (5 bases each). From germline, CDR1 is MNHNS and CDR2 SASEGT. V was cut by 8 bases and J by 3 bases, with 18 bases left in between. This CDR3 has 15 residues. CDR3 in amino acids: CASRGRARGTDTQYF. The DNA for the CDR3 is TGTGCCAGCCGGGGACGAGCAAGGGGAACAGATACGCAGTATTTT.

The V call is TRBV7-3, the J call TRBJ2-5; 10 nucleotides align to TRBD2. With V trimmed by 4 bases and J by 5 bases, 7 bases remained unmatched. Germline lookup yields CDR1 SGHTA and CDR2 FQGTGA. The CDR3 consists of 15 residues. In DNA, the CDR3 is TGTGCCAGCAGCTCCGGGACTAGCGACGGGGAGACCCAGTACTTC. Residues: CASSSGTSDGETQYF.

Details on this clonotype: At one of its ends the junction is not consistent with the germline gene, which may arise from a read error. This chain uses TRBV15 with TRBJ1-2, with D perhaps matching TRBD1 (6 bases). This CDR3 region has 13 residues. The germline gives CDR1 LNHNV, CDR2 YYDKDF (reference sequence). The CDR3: CATSRQGNYSYTF. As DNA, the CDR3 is TGTGCCACCAGCAGGCAGGGGAACTATAGCTACACCTTC.

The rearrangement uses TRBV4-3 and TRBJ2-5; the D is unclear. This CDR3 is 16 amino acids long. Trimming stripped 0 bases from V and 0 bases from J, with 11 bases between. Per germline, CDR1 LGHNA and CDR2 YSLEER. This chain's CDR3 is CASSQDRFSYQETQYF. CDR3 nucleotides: TGCGCCAGCAGCCAAGATCGTTTCTCGTACCAAGAGACCCAGTACTTC.

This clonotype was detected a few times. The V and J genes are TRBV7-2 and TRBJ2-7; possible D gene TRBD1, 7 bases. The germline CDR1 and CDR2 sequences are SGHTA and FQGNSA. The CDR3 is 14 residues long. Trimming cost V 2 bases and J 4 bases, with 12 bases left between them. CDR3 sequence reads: CASSLWRGPYEQYF. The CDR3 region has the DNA TGTGCCAGCAGCTTATGGAGGGGGCCGTACGAGCAGTACTTC.

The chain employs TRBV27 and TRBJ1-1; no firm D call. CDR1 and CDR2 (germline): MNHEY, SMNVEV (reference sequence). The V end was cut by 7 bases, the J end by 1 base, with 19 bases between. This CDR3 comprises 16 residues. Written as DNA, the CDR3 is TGTGCCAGCATCCCGGTCCCAGGATGGGAGAACACTGAAGCTTTCTTT. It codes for CASIPVPGWENTEAFF.

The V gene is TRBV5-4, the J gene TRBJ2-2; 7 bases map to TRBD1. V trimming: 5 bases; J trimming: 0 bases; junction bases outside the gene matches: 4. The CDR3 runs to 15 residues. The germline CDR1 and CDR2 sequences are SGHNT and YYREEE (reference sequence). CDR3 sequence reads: CASRLTGTNTGELFF. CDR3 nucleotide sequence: TGTGCCAGCAGATTGACAGGGACGAACACCGGGGAGCTGTTTTTT.

CDR3 protein: CASSFQRGQETQFF. The CDR3 coding sequence is TGTGCCAGCAGCTTCCAGCGGGGGCAAGAGACCCAGTTCTTC. The rearrangement uses TRBV7-2 and TRBJ2-1; TRBD2 aligns across 8 bases. J gave up 13 bases and V 3 bases, and 11 bases lay outside the gene matches. CDR3 length equals 14 residues. The germline CDR1 and CDR2 sequences are SGHTA and FQGNSA.

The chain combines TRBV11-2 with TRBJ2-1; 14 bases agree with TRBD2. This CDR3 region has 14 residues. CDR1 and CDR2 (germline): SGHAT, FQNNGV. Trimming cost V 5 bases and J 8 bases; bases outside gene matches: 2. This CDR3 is CASSGGLAGDEQFF. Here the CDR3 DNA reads TGTGCCAGCAGCGGGGGACTAGCGGGAGATGAGCAGTTCTTC.

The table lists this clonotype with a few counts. In nucleotides, the CDR3 is TGTGCCACCAGTGATCGACCGGGACAGGGCCATGGCTACACCTTC. It codes for CATSDRPGQGHGYTF. This sequence joins TRBV24-1 and TRBJ1-2, with 9 bases lining up with TRBD1. Germline V gives CDR1 KGHDR, CDR2 SFDVKD. V shed 3 bases and J 6 bases; nucleotides not matched to a gene: 7. The CDR3 contains 15 residues.

CDR3 sequence (DNA): TGCGCCAGCAGCCCTACTAGCGGGGGGAAGTCCTACAATGAGCAGTTCTTC. As protein: CASSPTSGGKSYNEQFF. The V and J genes are TRBV5-1 and TRBJ2-1; TRBD2 aligns across 12 bases. The CDR3 spans 17 residues. The J segment lost 1 base and the V segment lost 4 bases, leaving 6 bases of the junction unmatched. CDR1 is SGHRS and CDR2 is YFSETQ in the germline V gene.

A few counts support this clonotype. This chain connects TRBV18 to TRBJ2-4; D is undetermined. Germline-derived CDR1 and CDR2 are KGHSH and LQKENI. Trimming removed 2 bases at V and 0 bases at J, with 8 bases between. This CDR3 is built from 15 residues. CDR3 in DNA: TGTGCCAGCTCACCAGGGAATCTAGCCAAAAACATTCAGTACTTC. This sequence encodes CASSPGNLAKNIQYF.